The present T cell receptor beta chain was sequenced within a study of breast tumors, draining lymph nodes, adjacent tissues. The V gene's germline CDR1 is SGHAT and CDR2 FQNNGV. CDR3 length: 14 residues. V lost 1 base to trimming and J lost 2 bases, with 7 bases between them. This clonotype came up many times. Samples came from axillary lymph nodes draining the breast cancer. TCRdb fed the multiplex PCR reads into MiXCR, producing one record per CDR3 protein. Of about 180,000 distinct CDR3 sequences listed, 30% to 35% were seen once; the top ten hold about 3.9%. The clonotype originates from a female donor with breast cancer. Some clones in this sample may be carry-over from other donors' samples. The sequenced material came from axillary lymph node tissue. The chain combines TRBV11-2 with TRBJ2-3; D call uncertain. The CDR3 DNA follows: TGTGCCAGCAGCTTAGTCCCTAACACAGATACGCAGTATTTT. Its protein product is CASSLVPNTDTQYF.